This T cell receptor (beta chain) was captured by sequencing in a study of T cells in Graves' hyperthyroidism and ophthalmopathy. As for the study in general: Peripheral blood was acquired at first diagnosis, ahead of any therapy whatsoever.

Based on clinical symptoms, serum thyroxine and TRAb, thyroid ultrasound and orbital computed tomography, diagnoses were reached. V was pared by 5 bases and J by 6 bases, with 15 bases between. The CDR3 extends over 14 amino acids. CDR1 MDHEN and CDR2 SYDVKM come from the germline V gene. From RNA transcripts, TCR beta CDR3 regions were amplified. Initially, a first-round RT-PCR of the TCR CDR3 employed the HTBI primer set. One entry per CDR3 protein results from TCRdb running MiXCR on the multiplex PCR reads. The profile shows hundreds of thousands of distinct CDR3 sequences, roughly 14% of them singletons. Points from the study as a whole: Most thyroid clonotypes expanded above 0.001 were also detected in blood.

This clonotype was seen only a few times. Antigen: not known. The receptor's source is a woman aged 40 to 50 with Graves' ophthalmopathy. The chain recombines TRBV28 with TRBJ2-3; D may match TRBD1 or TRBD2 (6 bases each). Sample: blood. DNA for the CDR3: TGTGCCAGCAGTCAAAGGGGGGTCGGCGATACGCAGTATTTT. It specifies CASSQRGVGDTQYF.